This TCR beta chain stems from a study of Ad26.COV2.S vaccination and SARS-CoV-2 variants. About the study: Donor had been placed in the Ad26.COV2.S arm of the COV1001 trial.

Assay used: immunoSEQ multiplex PCR; TCRdb lists only in-frame clones, some missing. Here the sample spans 450,000 to 550,000 clones, roughly nine tenths being singletons. Treatment described: around 19 received Ad26.COV2.S at low or high dose, single or two shots; about five received placebo; per-sample allocation not given. The samples were gathered on day 63 after the first injection of vaccine or placebo. Study conclusions and caveats: Participants in the vaccine arm had higher spike-specific TCR breadth; placebo recipients had lower.

Points on this clone: Its specificity is not known.

Trimming stripped 0 bases from V and 5 bases from J, with 16 bases between. Germline V gene sequence: CDR1 LNHNV, CDR2 YYDKDF (reference sequence). The CDR3 sequence is 16 residues long. This chain uses TRBV15 with TRBJ1-1; weak D call: TRBD1 (5 bases). This clonotype was sampled from a person aged 18-60 years who received the Ad26.COV2.S COVID-19 vaccine or a placebo. Specimen: peripheral blood, collected in a trial of Ad26.COV2.S vaccine versus placebo. CDR3 residues: CATSRDHRRGKTEAFF. The CDR3 nucleotides are TGTGCCACCAGCAGAGATCATCGTCGGGGGAAGACTGAAGCTTTCTTT.